The clone carrying this TCR beta chain was seen repeatedly, ten times or more. In this cohort, patients with other autoimmune diseases, uncontrolled infections, pregnancy or lactation were excluded. This record comes from a study of Graves' ophthalmopathy and Graves' hyperthyroidism. Amplification targeted the TCR beta CDR3 regions, with RNA transcripts as the source material. RT-PCR in the first round used HTBI primers; a second-round multiplex PCR followed. MiXCR was run by TCRdb on the multiplex PCR reads, yielding one entry per CDR3 protein. The sample records hundreds of thousands of distinct CDR3 sequences, under 25% being singletons. CDR1 is DFQATT, CDR2 SNEGSKA, per germline (reference sequence). The V gene lost 3 bases and the J gene lost 5 bases, with 11 bases spanning the gap. The CDR3 is 12 residues long.

This chain connects TRBV20-1 to TRBJ2-7, with D perhaps matching TRBD2 (6 bases). This clonotype was obtained from a woman under 30 with stable Graves' hyperthyroidism. The source material was peripheral blood. The CDR3 region is CSARDGRNEQYF. The CDR3, as DNA: TGCAGTGCTAGGGACGGGAGAAACGAGCAGTACTTC.